The 2 T cell receptor beta chains below come from one sample, sequenced in a study of control samples from healthy donors and cancer patients. Profiling relied on immunoSEQ multiplex PCR, and the TCRdb table lists in-frame clones only, not all of them. The sample has about 130,000 clones, around nine tenths seen once; the top ten hold 3.2%. The sequencing sample was made of blood. The receptors here all came from a man aged 50-60 years in good health.

This clone has ten or more counts. V gene TRBV7-8 combines with J gene TRBJ1-6; D is unclear. Per the germline V gene, CDR1 is SGHVS and CDR2 is FQNEAQ. The V end lost 2 bases, the J end lost 5 bases, and 4 bases lay between the germline ends. This CDR3 comprises 13 residues. Here the CDR3 reads CASSLKDNSPLHF. The CDR3 bases are TGTGCCAGCAGCTTAAAAGATAATTCACCCCTCCACTTT.

CDR3 coding DNA: TGCGCCAGCAGCTACCGGGGTTACAATGAGCAGTTCTTC. Translating gives CASSYRGYNEQFF. The chain is built from TRBV5-1 and TRBJ2-1, with D perhaps matching TRBD2 (5 bases). The germline V gene encodes CDR1 SGHRS and CDR2 YFSETQ. Trimming cost V 3 bases and J 4 bases, with 8 bases left between them. CDR3 length equals 13 residues.